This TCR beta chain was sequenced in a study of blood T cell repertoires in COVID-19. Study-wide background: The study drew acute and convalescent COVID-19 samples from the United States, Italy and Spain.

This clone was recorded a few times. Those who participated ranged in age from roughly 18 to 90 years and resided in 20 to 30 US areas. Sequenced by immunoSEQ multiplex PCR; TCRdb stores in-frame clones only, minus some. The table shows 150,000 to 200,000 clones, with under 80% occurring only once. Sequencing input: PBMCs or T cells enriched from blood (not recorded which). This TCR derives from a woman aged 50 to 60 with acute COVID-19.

This CDR3 reads CASSGDRGRGSYGYTF. The CDR3 DNA follows: TGTGCCAGCAGTGGGGACAGGGGGCGCGGGAGCTATGGCTACACCTTC. The chain is built from TRBV6-4 and TRBJ1-2; 12 bases line up with TRBD1. CDR1 is MRHNA and CDR2 is SNTAGT in the germline V gene. This CDR3 comprises 16 residues. The V and J ends lost 4 bases and 4 bases, in that order; junction bases with no gene match: 7.